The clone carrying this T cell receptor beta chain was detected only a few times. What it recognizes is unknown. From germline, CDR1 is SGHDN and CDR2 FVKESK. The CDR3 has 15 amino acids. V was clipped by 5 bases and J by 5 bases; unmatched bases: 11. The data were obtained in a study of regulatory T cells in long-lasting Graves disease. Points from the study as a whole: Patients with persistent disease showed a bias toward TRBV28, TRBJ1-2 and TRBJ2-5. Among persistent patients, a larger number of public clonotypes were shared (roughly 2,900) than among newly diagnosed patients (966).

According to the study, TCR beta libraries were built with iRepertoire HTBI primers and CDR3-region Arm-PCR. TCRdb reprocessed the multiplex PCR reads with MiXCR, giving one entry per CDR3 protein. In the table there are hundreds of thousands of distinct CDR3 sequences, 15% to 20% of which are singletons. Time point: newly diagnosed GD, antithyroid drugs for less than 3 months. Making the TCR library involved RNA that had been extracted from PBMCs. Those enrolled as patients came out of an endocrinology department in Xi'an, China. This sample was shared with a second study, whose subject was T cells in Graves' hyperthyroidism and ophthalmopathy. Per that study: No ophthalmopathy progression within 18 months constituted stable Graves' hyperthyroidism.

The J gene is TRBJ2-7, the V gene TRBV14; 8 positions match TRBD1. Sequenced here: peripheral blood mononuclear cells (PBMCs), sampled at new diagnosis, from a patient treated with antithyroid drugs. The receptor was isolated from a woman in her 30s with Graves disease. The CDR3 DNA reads TGTGCCAGCAGCACACCCGGGACAGGCGGCCACGAGCAGTACTTC. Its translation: CASSTPGTGGHEQYF.